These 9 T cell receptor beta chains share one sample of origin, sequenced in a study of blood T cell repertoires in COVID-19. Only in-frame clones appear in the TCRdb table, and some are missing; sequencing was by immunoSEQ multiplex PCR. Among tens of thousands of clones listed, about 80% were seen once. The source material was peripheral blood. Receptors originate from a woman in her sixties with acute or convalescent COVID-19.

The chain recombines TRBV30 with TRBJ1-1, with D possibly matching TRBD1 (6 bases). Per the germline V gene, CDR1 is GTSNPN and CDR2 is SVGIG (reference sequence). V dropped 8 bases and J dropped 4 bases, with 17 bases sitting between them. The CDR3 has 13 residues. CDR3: CASMQGSGTEAFF. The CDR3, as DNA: TGTGCCAGTATGCAGGGGAGCGGCACTGAAGCTTTCTTT.

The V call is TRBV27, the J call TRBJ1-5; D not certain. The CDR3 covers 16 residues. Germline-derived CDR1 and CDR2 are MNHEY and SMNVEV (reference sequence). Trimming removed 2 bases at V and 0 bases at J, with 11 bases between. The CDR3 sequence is CASSLKADNSNQPQHF. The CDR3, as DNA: TGTGCCAGCAGTTTAAAGGCAGACAATAGCAATCAGCCCCAGCATTTT.

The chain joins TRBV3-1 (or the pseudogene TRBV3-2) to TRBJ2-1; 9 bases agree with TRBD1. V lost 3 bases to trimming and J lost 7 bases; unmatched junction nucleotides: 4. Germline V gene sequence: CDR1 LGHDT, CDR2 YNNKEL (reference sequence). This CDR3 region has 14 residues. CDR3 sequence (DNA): TGTGCCAGCAGCCATTGGACAGGGGTAAATGAGCAGTTCTTC. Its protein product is CASSHWTGVNEQFF.

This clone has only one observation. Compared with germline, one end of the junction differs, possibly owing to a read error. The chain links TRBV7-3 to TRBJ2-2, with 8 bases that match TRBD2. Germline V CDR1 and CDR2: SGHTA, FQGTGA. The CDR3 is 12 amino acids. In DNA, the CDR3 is TGTGCCAGCAGCTCTCCGGCGGGGGGGCTGTTTTTT. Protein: CASSSPAGGLFF.

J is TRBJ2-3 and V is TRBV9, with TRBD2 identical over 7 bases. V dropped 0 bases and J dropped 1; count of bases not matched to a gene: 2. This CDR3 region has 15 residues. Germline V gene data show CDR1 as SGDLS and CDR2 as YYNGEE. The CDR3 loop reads CASSVGSGGTDTQYF. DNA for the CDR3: TGTGCCAGCAGCGTAGGGAGCGGGGGCACAGATACGCAGTATTTT. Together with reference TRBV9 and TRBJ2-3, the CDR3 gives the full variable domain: DSGVTQTPKHLITATGQRVTLRCSPRSGDLSVYWYQQSLDQGLQFLIQYYNGEERAKGNILERFSAQQFPDLHSELNLSSLELGDSALYFCASSVGSGGTDTQYFGPGTRLTVL.

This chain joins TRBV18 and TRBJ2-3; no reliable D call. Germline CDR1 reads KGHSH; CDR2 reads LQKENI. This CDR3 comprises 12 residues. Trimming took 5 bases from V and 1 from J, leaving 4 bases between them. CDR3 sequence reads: CASSARTDTQYF. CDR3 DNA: TGTGCCAGCTCAGCGCGCACAGATACGCAGTATTTT.

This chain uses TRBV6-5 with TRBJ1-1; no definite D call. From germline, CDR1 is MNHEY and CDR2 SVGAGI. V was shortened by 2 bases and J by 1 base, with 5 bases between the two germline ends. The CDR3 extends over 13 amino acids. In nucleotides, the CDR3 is TGTGCCAGCAGTTACGAGTGGAACACTGAAGCTTTCTTT. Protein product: CASSYEWNTEAFF.

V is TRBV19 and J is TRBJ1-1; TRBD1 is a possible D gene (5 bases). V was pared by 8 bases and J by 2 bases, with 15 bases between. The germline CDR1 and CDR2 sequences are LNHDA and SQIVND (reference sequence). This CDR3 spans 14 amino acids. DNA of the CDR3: TGTGCCAGTGGCTTGGGCAGGGAAAACACTGAAGCTTTCTTT. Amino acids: CASGLGRENTEAFF.

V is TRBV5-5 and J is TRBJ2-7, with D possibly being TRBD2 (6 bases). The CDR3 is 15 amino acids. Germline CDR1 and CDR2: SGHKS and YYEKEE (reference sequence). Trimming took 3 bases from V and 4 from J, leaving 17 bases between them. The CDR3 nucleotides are TGTGCCAGCAGCTCGGGACTGCGTTTTGGGTACGAGCAGTACTTC. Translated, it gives CASSSGLRFGYEQYF.